The clone carrying this T cell receptor beta chain was counted a few times. What it recognizes is unknown. Treatment: approximately nine-day PBMC culture with coronavirus spike peptide pools or control peptides (ViraFEST assay). Antigen-specific T cell expansion with peptide pools preceded TCR sequencing in the ViraFEST approach. This record comes from a study of vaccination and CD4 T cells after COVID-19. In the study overall: The stimulating agents, overlapping spike peptides, came from SARS-CoV-2, HCoV-NL63, HCoV-OC43 and HCoV-229E. Regarding the study as a whole: Median reactive clonotypes, those recognizing SARS-CoV-2, rose from about 20 to 38, not significantly.

This CDR3 spans 18 amino acids. The Oncomine TCR Beta short-read assay was what sequenced the DNA obtained from cultured CD4+ T cells. Genomic DNA was isolated from cultured CD4+ T cells. Each CDR3 protein gets one entry after TCRdb re-called the PCR reads with MiXCR. The sample yields 9,500 to 11,000 distinct CDR3 sequences, 25% seen once. The source material was CD4+ T cells from blood, cultured in vitro, sampled after SARS-CoV-2 vaccination. This sequence was found in a human donor who had recovered from COVID-19. V gene TRBV21-1 combines with J gene TRBJ2-6; TRBD1, as called in the table, went unchecked against the DNA. TRBV21-1 is tagged as a pseudogene. The DNA of the CDR3 is TGTGCCAGCAGCGGGCGGCAGGGGCGCGGCTCTGGGGCCAACGTCCTGACTTTC. It is translated as CASSGRQGRGSGANVLTF.